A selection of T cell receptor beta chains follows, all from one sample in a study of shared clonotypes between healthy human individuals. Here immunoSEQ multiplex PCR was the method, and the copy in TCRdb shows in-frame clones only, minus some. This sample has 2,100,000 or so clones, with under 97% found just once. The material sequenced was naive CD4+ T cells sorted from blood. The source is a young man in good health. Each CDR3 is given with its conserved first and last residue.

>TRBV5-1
CASSSTPFSGNTIYF
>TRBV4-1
CASSQEASQPQHF
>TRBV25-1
CASSSREGGWNTEAFF
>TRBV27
CASSLELPSSGGRMNEQFF
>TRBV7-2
CASSLAGGTNTGELFF
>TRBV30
CAWSEGKRQPQHF
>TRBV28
CASRLQGADGYTF
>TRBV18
CASSFSGGLTYEQYF
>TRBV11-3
CASSLDPIRGYNEQFF
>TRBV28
CASSPPGPHSYEQYF
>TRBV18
CASSPGLDYGYTF
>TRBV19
CASSPLDRDEQYF
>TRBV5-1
CASSLGLQGEAFF
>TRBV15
CATSKDRLAGAYEQYF
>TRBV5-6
CASSFGRNTGELFF
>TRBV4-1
CASSHERERWETQYF
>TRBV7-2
CASSLGHGNEQYF
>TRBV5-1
CASSSTSGSYIQYF
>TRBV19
CASSLGSSYEQYF
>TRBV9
CASSVGQGLDTQYF
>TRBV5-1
CASSLGLAGHLEGETQYF
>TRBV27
CASSPLRTVAFEQYF
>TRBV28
CASQTGDRNQPQHF
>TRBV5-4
CASSSRPGTGGNQPQHF
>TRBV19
CASNGGLFIGNTEAFF
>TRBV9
CASTLTAGSYNEQFF
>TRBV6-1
CASSETSGGPTDTQYF
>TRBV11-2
CASSLERRPPLDEQYF
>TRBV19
CASSPVPPYNEQFF
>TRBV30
CAWSAKGDRDNQPQHF
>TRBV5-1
CASSLLSSGGSYEQYF
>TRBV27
CASSLDRADTGELFF
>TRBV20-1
CSADRGNTQYF
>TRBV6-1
CASSEAKGRTDTQYF
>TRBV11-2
CASSWGYEQYF